Listed below are T cell receptor beta chains from one sample, sequenced in a study of cytomegalovirus exposure and HLA in healthy donors. The table came from immunoSEQ multiplex PCR; TCRdb's copy has only in-frame clones and leaves some out. The repertoire holds some 96,000 clones, with roughly 80% as singletons. The sample was PBMCs. The receptor set was obtained from a female donor in good health and CMV-seronegative. The CDR3 runs from the conserved cysteine through the conserved F or W. D genes are given only for firm matches. Clone size appears in some rows only: once, few, many, or a class for an expanded clone.

>15|NA|TRBJ1-4|NA|TRBV4-3
TGCGCCAGCAGCCAGTCGCCTTCAGGAGGTGAAAAACTGTTTTTT
CASSQSPSGGEKLFF
>15|NA|TRBJ1-1|NA|TRBV14
TGTGCCAGCAGCCAAGATTGGGGAGGGGACACTGAAGCTTTCTTT
CASSQDWGGDTEAFF
>13|NA|TRBJ2-7|NA|TRBV18
TGTGCCAGCTCACCTACGAGGGCCTTCGAGCAGTACTTC
CASSPTRAFEQYF
>14|NA|TRBJ2-7|NA|TRBV18
TGTGCCAGCTCACCATTGGACAGCTCCTACGAGCAGTACTTC
CASSPLDSSYEQYF
>13|NA|TRBJ1-1|NA|TRBV7-9
TGTTCCAGCAGCTGGCAGGGAGGGGCTGAAGCTTTCTTT
CSSSWQGGAEAFF
>14|once|TRBJ1-2|NA|TRBV27
TGTGCCAGCAGTTTATCGACAGCTAACTATGGCTACACCTTC
CASSLSTANYGYTF
>17|few|TRBJ1-1|TRBD1|TRBV29-1
TGCAGCGTGATACCTCCGGGACAGCGACGCCTGAACACTGAAGCTTTCTTT
CSVIPPGQRRLNTEAFF
>14|NA|TRBJ2-1|NA|TRBV6-1
TGTGCCAGCAGGTTAGACTGGTCCTACAATGAGCAGTTCTTC
CASRLDWSYNEQFF
>15|NA|TRBJ2-3|TRBD2|TRBV4-1
TGCGCCAGCAGCCAAAGGGGCGGGGGACTCTATACGCAGTATTTT
CASSQRGGGLYTQYF
>14|NA|TRBJ1-2|TRBD1|TRBV19
TGTGCCAGTACCGTGAGTAGGACAGGCTATGGCTACACCTTC
CASTVSRTGYGYTF
>16|NA|TRBJ2-3|TRBD1|TRBV18
TGTGCCAGCTCACCCGCCCGGACAGGGAGCACAGATACGCAGTATTTT
CASSPARTGSTDTQYF
>16|NA|TRBJ2-1|NA|TRBV30
TGTGCCTGGAGTGTCCGAACAACATCTCGGGACAATGAGCAGTTCTTC
CAWSVRTTSRDNEQFF